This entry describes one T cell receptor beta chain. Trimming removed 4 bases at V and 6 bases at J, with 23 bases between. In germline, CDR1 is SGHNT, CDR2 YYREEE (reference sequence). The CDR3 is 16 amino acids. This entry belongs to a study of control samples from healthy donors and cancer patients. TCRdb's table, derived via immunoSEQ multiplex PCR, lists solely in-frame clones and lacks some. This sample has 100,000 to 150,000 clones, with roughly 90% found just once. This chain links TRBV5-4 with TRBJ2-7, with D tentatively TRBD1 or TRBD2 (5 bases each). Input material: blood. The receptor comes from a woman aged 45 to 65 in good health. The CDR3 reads CASSPPDGTGGSEQYF. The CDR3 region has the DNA TGTGCCAGCAGCCCCCCGGATGGGACCGGAGGATCCGAGCAGTACTTC. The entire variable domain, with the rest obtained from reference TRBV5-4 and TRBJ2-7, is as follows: ETGVTQSPTHLIKTRGQQVTLRCSSQSGHNTVSWYQQALGQGPQFIFQYYREEENGRGNFPPRFSGLQFPNYSSELNVNALELDDSALYLCASSPPDGTGGSEQYFGPGTRLTVT.